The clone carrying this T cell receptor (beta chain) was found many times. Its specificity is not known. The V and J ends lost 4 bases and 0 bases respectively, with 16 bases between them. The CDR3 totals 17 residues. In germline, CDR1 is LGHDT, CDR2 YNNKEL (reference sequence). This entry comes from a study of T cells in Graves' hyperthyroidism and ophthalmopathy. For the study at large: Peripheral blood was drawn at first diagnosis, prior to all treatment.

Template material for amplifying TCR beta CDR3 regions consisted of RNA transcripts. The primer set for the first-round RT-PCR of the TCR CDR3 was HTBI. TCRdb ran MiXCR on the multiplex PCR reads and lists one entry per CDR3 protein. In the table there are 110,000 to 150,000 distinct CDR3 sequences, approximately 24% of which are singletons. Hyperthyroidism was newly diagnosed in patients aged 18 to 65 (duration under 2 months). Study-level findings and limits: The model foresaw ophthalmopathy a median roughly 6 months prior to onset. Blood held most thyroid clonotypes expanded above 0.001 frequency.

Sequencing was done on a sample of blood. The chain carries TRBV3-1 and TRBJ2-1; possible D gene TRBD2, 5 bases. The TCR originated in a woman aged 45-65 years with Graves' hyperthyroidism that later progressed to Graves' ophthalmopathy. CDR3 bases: TGTGCCAGCAGCCCGACTGGCGGACTGGCCTCCTACAATGAGCAGTTCTTC. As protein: CASSPTGGLASYNEQFF.